Following are 17 T cell receptor beta chains from one sample sequenced in a study of cytomegalovirus exposure and HLA in healthy donors. The PCR contained 60 Vbeta and 13 Jbeta primers. Sequenced by immunoSEQ multiplex PCR; TCRdb stores in-frame clones only, minus some. Altogether roughly 100,000 clones are present, roughly 85% being singletons, with the ten largest covering 5.8%. The sequenced material came from PBMCs. The source of these receptors is a man aged 55-75 years in good health and CMV-seropositive.

The chain uses TRBV5-1 and TRBJ2-3, with D unclear. The CDR3 sequence is 12 residues long. Germline-derived CDR1 and CDR2 are SGHRS and YFSETQ. V lost 2 bases, J lost 10 bases, and 11 bases lay in between. The CDR3 region has the DNA TGCGCCAGCAGCTTCCAAATGTTCCCGCAGTATTTT. As protein: CASSFQMFPQYF.

This clone was detected a few times. The chain has TRBV25-1 and TRBJ1-1; D is possibly TRBD1 (5 bases). CDR1 and CDR2 (germline): MGHDK, SYGVNS. Trimming pared 1 base from V and 0 bases from J, leaving 12 bases between. The CDR3 is 16 residues long. In DNA form, the CDR3 reads TGTGCCAGCAGTGAATTAAGGGAGGGACTGAACACTGAAGCTTTCTTT. Its protein product is CASSELREGLNTEAFF.

This chain links TRBV9 with TRBJ2-1; the match to TRBD2 covers 7 bases. The trim removed 0 bases at V and 4 bases at J, leaving 7 bases unmatched. Germline V CDR1 and CDR2: SGDLS, YYNGEE. This CDR3 has 16 amino acids. This CDR3 is CASSVEEAGKYNEQFF. DNA of the CDR3: TGTGCCAGCAGCGTAGAAGAAGCGGGGAAATACAATGAGCAGTTCTTC.

The gene calls are TRBV2 and TRBJ1-2; possible D gene TRBD1, 5 bases. The CDR3 is made up of 15 amino acids. The germline gives CDR1 SNHLY, CDR2 FYNNEI. V was trimmed by 7 bases and J by 10 bases, leaving 25 bases between them. The CDR3: CASTREVGREDHYTF. The CDR3 DNA follows: TGTGCCAGCACCCGGGAGGTAGGCAGGGAGGACCACTACACCTTC.

In DNA form, the CDR3 reads TGTGCCAGCAGTTACTCGGGGAGCTCTGGAAACACCATATATTTT. As protein: CASSYSGSSGNTIYF. The chain uses TRBV6-5 and TRBJ1-3, with D unclear. The V and J ends lost 0 bases and 0 bases respectively, with 6 bases between them. There are 15 residues in the CDR3. Germline loops: CDR1 MNHEY, CDR2 SVGAGI.

As to this clone: Distinct nucleotide sequences in the sample also encode this CDR3. This rearrangement joins TRBV7-2 to TRBJ2-5; 16 nucleotides agree with TRBD2. Germline loops: CDR1 SGHTA, CDR2 FQGNSA. CDR3 length: 16 amino acids. J lost 2 bases, V lost 5 bases, and 2 bases had no gene match. DNA for the CDR3: TGTGCCAGCAGCAAGGGACTAGCGGGGGGGCAAGAGACCCAGTACTTC. It encodes CASSKGLAGGQETQYF. Drawing the rest from reference TRBV7-2 and TRBJ2-5, the complete variable domain is GAGVSQSPSNKVTEKGKDVELRCDPISGHTALYWYRQSLGQGLEFLIYFQGNSAPDKSGLPSDRFSAERTGGSVSTLTIQRTQQEDSAVYLCASSKGLAGGQETQYFGPGTRLLVL.

The J gene is TRBJ2-2, the V gene TRBV11-3; maybe TRBD2 (6 bases). The CDR3 is 15 residues long. Germline lookup yields CDR1 SGHNT and CDR2 YENEEA. Trimming cost V 3 bases and J 5 bases, with 13 bases left between them. This CDR3 reads CASSFTGGSTGELFF. The CDR3 region has the DNA TGTGCCAGCAGCTTTACCGGGGGTTCGACCGGGGAGCTGTTTTTT.

The V and J genes are TRBV28 and TRBJ2-5; 7 nucleotides line up with TRBD1. The CDR3 extends over 14 amino acids. Germline V lookup: CDR1 MDHEN, CDR2 SYDVKM. The trim removed 6 bases at V and 0 bases at J, leaving 4 bases unmatched. The CDR3 nucleotides read TGTGCCAGCAGCGACAGGGTCAACCAAGAGACCCAGTACTTC. It encodes CASSDRVNQETQYF.

The genes are TRBV4-2 and TRBJ1-6; 10 bases line up with TRBD1. Germline CDR1 LGHNA, CDR2 YNFKEQ. Trimming removed 0 bases from V and 7 bases from J; junction bases left unmatched: 3. The CDR3 is 16 residues long. As DNA, the CDR3 is TGTGCCAGCAGCCAAGATCCGGGACAGGGGAATTCACCCCTCCACTTT. Encoded protein: CASSQDPGQGNSPLHF.

The chain recombines TRBV18 with TRBJ2-5, with TRBD2 as a possible D gene (6 bases). Germline assignment: CDR1 KGHSH and CDR2 LQKENI. The CDR3 totals 14 residues. The V end lost 2 bases, the J end lost 7 bases, and 14 bases lay between the germline ends. CDR3 protein: CASSPLRGEATQYF. CDR3 in DNA: TGTGCCAGCTCACCATTACGAGGGGAGGCGACCCAGTACTTC.

This clone was counted only a few times. The chain is built from TRBV27 and TRBJ2-1, with D perhaps TRBD2 (5 bases). This CDR3 spans 13 amino acids. Trimming stripped 0 bases from V and 6 bases from J, with 6 bases between. Germline lookup yields CDR1 MNHEY and CDR2 SMNVEV (reference sequence). For the CDR3, the DNA is TGTGCCAGCAGTTTATCGGCGGGCAATGAGCAGTTCTTC. Translation gives CASSLSAGNEQFF.

This clone was counted once. Additional DNA sequences in this sample encode the identical CDR3. CDR3 sequence (DNA): TGTGCCAGCAGTTACGGGGCATCCTATAATTCACCCCTCCACTTT. Translating it yields CASSYGASYNSPLHF. V and J are TRBV6-5 and TRBJ1-6; D possibly corresponds to TRBD1 (5 bases). This CDR3 is 15 amino acids long. The V gene lost 2 bases and the J gene lost 1 base, with 6 bases spanning the gap. Germline V gene sequence: CDR1 MNHEY, CDR2 SVGAGI.

CDR3 sequence reads: CATGGGGASGNTIYF. The CDR3 bases are TGTGCCACCGGAGGAGGGGGGGCGTCAGGAAACACCATATATTTT. This chain links TRBV7-3 with TRBJ1-3; D possibly corresponds to TRBD1 (6 bases). Germline CDR1 and CDR2: SGHTA and FQGTGA. The V end lost 10 bases, the J end lost 4 bases, and 20 bases lay between the germline ends. The CDR3 length is 15 residues.

This chain uses TRBV9 with TRBJ2-1; D might be TRBD2 (6 bases). V gave up 3 bases and J gave up 3 bases, with 16 bases separating them. There are 16 residues in the CDR3. Germline V CDR1 and CDR2: SGDLS, YYNGEE. The CDR3 reads CASSGLGGQYYNEQFF. CDR3 DNA: TGTGCCAGCAGCGGACTAGGCGGGCAGTACTACAATGAGCAGTTCTTC.

This clone has more than one count but fewer than ten. The chain uses TRBV30 and TRBJ2-3; D might be TRBD2 (6 bases). CDR1 is GTSNPN and CDR2 is SVGIG in the germline V gene (reference sequence). V was clipped by 0 bases and J by 1 base, with 8 bases between them. The CDR3 covers 14 residues. DNA for the CDR3: TGTGCCTGGAGTGTACTAGCTGGCACAGATACGCAGTATTTT. Residues: CAWSVLAGTDTQYF.

The V call is TRBV6-5, the J call TRBJ2-5; D possibly corresponds to TRBD1 (5 bases). Germline values: CDR1 MNHEY, CDR2 SVGAGI. V gave up 3 bases and J gave up 5 bases, with 13 bases separating them. The CDR3 extends over 14 amino acids. CDR3 protein: CASSYQGPRETQYF. CDR3 DNA sequence: TGTGCCAGCAGTTATCAGGGCCCTCGGGAGACCCAGTACTTC.

This chain connects TRBV4-2 to TRBJ2-1, with 11 bases identical to TRBD2. In germline, CDR1 is LGHNA, CDR2 YNFKEQ. The CDR3 is 22 residues long. After removal of 3 bases from V and 2 bases from J, the junction contained 21 bases not matched to a gene. Written as DNA, the CDR3 is TGTGCCAGCAGCCAGGGGGCCCAGGGAGTAGCGGGGGGGCCAGGGGCCTACAATGAGCAGTTCTTC. Its protein product is CASSQGAQGVAGGPGAYNEQFF.